The 15 T cell receptor beta chains listed next were all sequenced from one sample in a study of T-cell memory formation after mild COVID-19. TCRdb passed the 5' RACE reads through MiXCR, listing each CDR3 protein once. This table holds 450,000 to 650,000 distinct CDR3 sequences, roughly 20% found once. Sample: PBMCs or a T cell subset sorted from them (not recorded which). Receptor source: an adult woman who had mild COVID-19 (a few samples of this study predate the infection). Cell type and time point are not known.

This clonotype was counted between two and nine times. This chain connects TRBV19 to TRBJ1-5; D unclear. The CDR3 is made up of 14 amino acids. Per germline, CDR1 LNHDA and CDR2 SQIVND (reference sequence). The V and J ends lost 2 bases and 4 bases respectively, with 9 bases between them. CDR3 sequence: CASSIIYANQPQHF. The CDR3 DNA reads as TGTGCCAGTAGTATAATATACGCGAATCAGCCCCAGCATTTT.

V gene TRBV11-2 combines with J gene TRBJ1-3; D unclear. Trimming pared 5 bases from V and 0 bases from J, leaving 8 bases between. This CDR3 contains 14 residues. CDR1 is SGHAT, CDR2 FQNNGV, per germline. The CDR3 nucleotides read TGTGCCAGCAGCGCACGGACCTCTGGAAACACCATATATTTT. It encodes CASSARTSGNTIYF.

This chain connects TRBV20-1 to TRBJ2-4; no firm D call. V was pared by 4 bases and J by 0 bases, with 7 bases between. Germline CDR1 DFQATT, CDR2 SNEGSKA (reference sequence). This CDR3 has 13 residues. The CDR3 region has the DNA TGCAGTGCTATAGATCTAGCCAAAAACATTCAGTACTTC. Encoded protein: CSAIDLAKNIQYF.

Written as DNA, the CDR3 is TGTGCCAGCACCAGGTTAGGGGCTAACTATGGCTACACCTTC. Encoded protein: CASTRLGANYGYTF. The chain combines TRBV7-9 with TRBJ1-2, with D tentatively TRBD1 (5 bases). The CDR3 consists of 14 residues. CDR1 and CDR2 from the germline V gene are SEHNR and FQNEAQ (reference sequence). The V and J ends lost 7 bases and 0 bases respectively, with 12 bases between them.

This clonotype turned up a few times. The V gene is TRBV12-3 or TRBV12-4, the J gene TRBJ1-5; TRBD1 might be the D (5 bases). Between the trimmed V and J ends, which lost 6 bases and 6 bases, there was a span of 12 bases. This CDR3 region has 13 residues. The CDR3 DNA reads TGTGCCAGCAGCCAGGGAGGATCTCAGCCCCAGCATTTT. As protein: CASSQGGSQPQHF.

The rearrangement joins TRBV6-6 to TRBJ1-1, with D possibly being TRBD1 (5 bases). Germline V gene sequence: CDR1 MNHNY, CDR2 SVGAGI (reference sequence). Trimming removed 2 bases from V and 4 bases from J, with 11 bases in between. The CDR3 runs to 14 residues. In DNA form, the CDR3 reads TGTGCCAGCAGTTACCAGGGAGCGCTCACTGAAGCTTTCTTT. Protein: CASSYQGALTEAFF.

This clonotype was seen more than once but under ten times. V is TRBV7-9 and J is TRBJ2-1; D is unclear. The germline CDR1 and CDR2 sequences are SEHNR and FQNEAQ (reference sequence). The V gene lost 4 bases and the J gene lost 2 bases, with 24 bases spanning the gap. CDR3 size: 19 residues. CDR3 sequence: CASSSRPRQHRRPYNEQFF. The DNA for the CDR3 is TGTGCCAGCAGCTCTCGCCCCCGACAACACCGACGGCCCTACAATGAGCAGTTCTTC.

This clonotype was found a few times. The chain is built from TRBV12-3 or TRBV12-4 and TRBJ2-1; D might be TRBD2 (5 bases). The CDR3 is 15 residues long. V lost 6 bases and J lost 4, with 16 bases in between. The CDR3 DNA is TGTGCCAGCAGCCCAACTGGAGGCACATACAATGAGCAGTTCTTC. It specifies CASSPTGGTYNEQFF.

The chain couples TRBV7-9 to TRBJ2-7, with TRBD2 matching 10 bases. The V gene end was trimmed by 7 bases and the J gene end by 1 base; junction bases not matched to a gene: 13. Germline values: CDR1 SEHNR, CDR2 FQNEAQ (reference sequence). The CDR3 is 17 residues long. The CDR3 coding sequence is TGTGCCAGCACCCCTGGGACTAGCGAGGTTCGGTCCTACGAGCAGTACTTC. Protein: CASTPGTSEVRSYEQYF.

V usage is TRBV24-1 and J usage is TRBJ2-7; 8 positions agree with TRBD1. Trimming took 7 bases from V and 0 from J; bases not matched to a gene: 7. Germline V lookup: CDR1 KGHDR, CDR2 SFDVKD. The CDR3 is 15 residues long. CDR3 region: CATRSGQGTSYEQYF. The CDR3 DNA reads as TGTGCCACCAGAAGCGGACAGGGAACCTCCTACGAGCAGTACTTC.

The rearrangement joins TRBV19 to TRBJ1-2; unclear D gene. The germline V and J ends were trimmed by 7 bases and 3 bases, with 9 bases remaining between them. Germline values: CDR1 LNHDA, CDR2 SQIVND (reference sequence). The CDR3 covers 12 residues. The CDR3 is CASMGLHYGYTF. The CDR3 DNA is TGTGCCAGTATGGGCCTACACTATGGCTACACCTTC.

This clonotype was counted between two and nine times. The CDR3 region is CASSPTSDNEQFF. Here the CDR3 DNA reads TGTGCCAGCAGCCCCACTTCCGACAATGAGCAGTTCTTC. The V and J genes are TRBV5-4 and TRBJ2-1; D call uncertain. This CDR3 has 13 residues. Trimming pared 4 bases from V and 5 bases from J, leaving 10 bases between. CDR1 and CDR2 (germline): SGHNT, YYREEE (reference sequence). Filled out from reference TRBV5-4 and TRBJ2-1, the complete variable domain reads ETGVTQSPTHLIKTRGQQVTLRCSSQSGHNTVSWYQQALGQGPQFIFQYYREEENGRGNFPPRFSGLQFPNYSSELNVNALELDDSALYLCASSPTSDNEQFFGPGTRLTVL.

The chain joins TRBV24-1 to TRBJ1-4; D is perhaps TRBD1 (6 bases). CDR3 length equals 15 residues. Per the germline V gene, CDR1 is KGHDR and CDR2 is SFDVKD. V dropped 5 bases and J dropped 8 bases, with 17 bases sitting between them. The CDR3 DNA reads as TGTGCCACCAGTGGGTCCGGGGGGCGAAAAGAAAAACTGTTTTTT. Amino acids: CATSGSGGRKEKLFF.

This chain uses TRBV5-1 with TRBJ2-5; unclear D gene. V shed 0 bases and J shed 0 bases, with 9 bases lying between them. Germline CDR1 is SGHRS and CDR2 is YFSETQ. There are 15 residues in the CDR3. The DNA for the CDR3 is TGCGCCAGCAGCTTGGCCCAGGAGTACCAAGAGACCCAGTACTTC. It encodes CASSLAQEYQETQYF.

This clonotype was seen ten or more times. The chain links TRBV20-1 to TRBJ2-1; either TRBD1 or TRBD2 may fit D (5 bases each). The length of the CDR3 is 14 residues. Trimming took 4 bases from V and 9 from J, leaving 19 bases between them. Germline assignment: CDR1 DFQATT and CDR2 SNEGSKA (reference sequence). The DNA of the CDR3 is TGCAGTGCTAAGGGGCCTAGCCGAGGCATTGAGCAGTTCTTC. Residues: CSAKGPSRGIEQFF.